The clone carrying this T cell receptor beta chain appeared once. Trimming stripped 4 bases from V and 5 bases from J, with 9 bases between. This CDR3 spans 13 amino acids. In germline, CDR1 is GTSNPN, CDR2 SVGIG (reference sequence). This specimen comes from a study of blood T cell repertoires in COVID-19. At the level of the study: Samples of COVID-19 (acute and convalescent) were obtained from the United States, Italy and Spain. In each case, the material was cDNA or gDNA derived from T cells, B-cell-depleted T cells, or PBMCs.

In the authors' workflow: Amplified reference gene primers provided the basis for estimating nucleated cell counts. The protocol was immunoSEQ multiplex PCR, while the TCRdb copy is restricted to in-frame clones and leaves out a portion. D and trimming come from the DNA, and the V and J calls and clone size come from that table. The table lists tens of thousands of clones, approximately 78% of them singletons. The origin of this receptor is a woman over 75 with active or convalescent COVID-19. This chain uses TRBV30 with TRBJ1-6, with D unresolved. The specimen sequenced was peripheral blood. The CDR3 nucleotides are TGTGCCTGGACCTACGAGGATAATTCACCCCTCCACTTT. Translated, it gives CAWTYEDNSPLHF.